Sequencing of this T cell receptor (beta chain) was carried out in a study of human T cells and chemical hapten exposure. This sample's time point: patch test 1, 2 weeks after DPC sensitization. Treatment given: therapeutic diphenylcyclopropenone sensitization with weekly scalp DPC. Unfractionated whole blood yielded the extracted total RNA. V lost 8 bases and J 0 bases, leaving 13 bases between the germline ends. The CDR3 is 14 residues long. CDR1 is MDHEN, CDR2 SYDVKM, per germline. MiXCR, applied by TCRdb to the RACE reads, yields one record per CDR3 protein. The data hold some 43,000 distinct CDR3 sequences, with under 4.5% observed a single time. The table lists this clonotype with many counts.

The chain carries TRBV28 and TRBJ1-2; D call uncertain. Specimen: whole blood, collected in connection with sensitization to the hapten diphenylcyclopropenone (DPC). The clonotype comes from a man aged 45-60 years with alopecia areata. Some clones in this sample may be carry-over from other donors' samples. The CDR3 nucleotides are TGTGCCAGCGGAGGTTCTAAAGCTAACTATGGCTACACCTTC. It yields the protein CASGGSKANYGYTF.